This entry features one TCR beta chain sequence. TCRdb's table, derived via immunoSEQ multiplex PCR, lists solely in-frame clones and lacks some. This table holds roughly 200,000 clones, approximately 86% found once. This sample was taken from a study of blood T cell repertoires in COVID-19. Sequencing input: PBMCs or T cells enriched from blood (not recorded which). This TCR was recovered from a woman aged 30 to 39 who had recovered from COVID-19.

The CDR3 bases are TGTGCCTGGAGCCTGGGGCTTGAAGCTTTCTTT. Translating it yields CAWSLGLEAFF. The chain has TRBV30 and TRBJ1-1; a possible D gene is TRBD1 (5 bases). CDR3 length equals 11 residues. Germline CDR1 reads GTSNPN; CDR2 reads SVGIG (reference sequence). Trimming removed 3 bases at V and 7 bases at J, with 9 bases between.